The 6 T cell receptor beta chains listed next were all sequenced from one sample in a study of blood T cell repertoires in COVID-19. Profiling relied on immunoSEQ multiplex PCR, and the TCRdb table lists in-frame clones only, not all of them. Of 50,000 to 55,000 clones listed, 87% were seen once; the top ten hold 3.5% to 4.5%. The sample taken for sequencing was peripheral blood. The receptor set was obtained from a man over 45 with acute or convalescent COVID-19.

As regards this clone: Possible read error: a much larger clone is one base away. The chain joins TRBV27 to TRBJ2-6; perhaps TRBD2 as D (7 bases). The CDR3 sequence is 17 residues long. In germline, CDR1 is MNHEY, CDR2 SMNVEV (reference sequence). With 4 bases removed from V and 2 bases from J, the gap between germline ends came to 15 bases. The CDR3 sequence: CASSSAGAPAGANVLTF. For the CDR3, the DNA is TGTGCCAGCAGTTCCGCGGGGGCCCCCGCTGGGGCCAACGTCCTGACTTTC.

The J gene is TRBJ1-2, the V gene TRBV19; D not resolved. The CDR3 totals 14 residues. Germline assignment: CDR1 LNHDA and CDR2 SQIVND (reference sequence). With 3 bases removed from V and 5 bases from J, the gap between germline ends came to 13 bases. The chain's CDR3 is CASSIAGPLYGYTF. For the CDR3, the DNA is TGTGCCAGTAGTATCGCAGGCCCGCTTTATGGCTACACCTTC.

This clone was found once. V usage is TRBV15 and J usage is TRBJ2-6; possibly TRBD1 for D (6 bases). Trimming removed 0 bases from V and 1 base from J, with 7 bases in between. CDR1 and CDR2 (germline): LNHNV, YYDKDF (reference sequence). This CDR3 spans 16 amino acids. CDR3 bases: TGTGCCACCAGCAGAGATCAGGGGTCTGGGGCCAACGTCCTGACTTTC. As protein: CATSRDQGSGANVLTF.

The chain recombines TRBV11-3 with TRBJ1-5; D is ambiguous. This CDR3 has 13 residues. Germline CDR1 SGHNT, CDR2 YENEEA. Trimming stripped 3 bases from V and 6 bases from J, with 9 bases between. The CDR3 here is CASSFGRLQPQHF. CDR3 DNA: TGTGCCAGCAGCTTTGGCAGGCTTCAGCCCCAGCATTTT.

CDR3 nucleotide sequence: TGTGCCAGTAGGCGGAGCACAGATACGCAGTATTTT. The encoded protein is CASRRSTDTQYF. The V gene is TRBV19, the J gene TRBJ2-3; no clear D gene. The CDR3 is 12 residues long. The V end was cut by 6 bases, the J end by 0 bases, with 4 bases between. Germline CDR1 reads LNHDA; CDR2 reads SQIVND (reference sequence).

The V call is TRBV19, the J call TRBJ1-1, with a tentative D call TRBD1 (6 bases). Germline V gene lookup returns CDR1 LNHDA and CDR2 SQIVND (reference sequence). V lost 6 bases and J lost 1, with 9 bases in between. The CDR3 runs to 13 residues. CDR3 residues: CASRSRGNTEAFF. The CDR3 bases are TGTGCCAGTAGGTCCAGGGGGAACACTGAAGCTTTCTTT.